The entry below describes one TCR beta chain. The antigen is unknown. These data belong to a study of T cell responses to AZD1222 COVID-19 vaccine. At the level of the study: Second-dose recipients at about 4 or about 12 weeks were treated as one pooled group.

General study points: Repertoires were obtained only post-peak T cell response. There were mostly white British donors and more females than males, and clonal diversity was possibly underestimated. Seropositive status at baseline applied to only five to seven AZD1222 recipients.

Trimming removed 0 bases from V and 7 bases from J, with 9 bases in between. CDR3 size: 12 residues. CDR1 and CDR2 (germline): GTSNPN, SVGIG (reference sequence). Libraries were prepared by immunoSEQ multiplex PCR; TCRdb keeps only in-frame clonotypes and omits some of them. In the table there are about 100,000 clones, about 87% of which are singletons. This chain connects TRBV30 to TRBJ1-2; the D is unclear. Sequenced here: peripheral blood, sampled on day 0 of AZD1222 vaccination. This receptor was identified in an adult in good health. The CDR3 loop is CAWSVLTGGYTF. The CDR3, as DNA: TGTGCCTGGAGTGTCCTTACTGGTGGCTACACCTTC.